Described below is a single TCR beta chain sequence and its context. Its antigen is currently not known. The input lacks base qualities; no much larger clone sits a single base away. This sample stems from a study of Ad26.COV2.S vaccination and SARS-CoV-2 variants (dated by TCRdb to 2020 to 2022). Notes on the research overall: Donors in the vaccine arm were drawn from COV1001, a multicentre, randomized, double-blind, placebo-controlled phase I-IIa trial testing Ad26.COV2.S in healthy adults. Ad26.COV2.S was given intramuscularly at 5x10^10 or 1x10^11 viral particles, as a single shot or as two shots 56 days apart. TCRbeta repertoire sequencing was used to assess the specificity and breadth of SARS-CoV-2-reactive T cell receptors after Ad26.COV2.S vaccination. The TCR-sequenced set comprised approximately 32 samples: about 19 Ad26.COV2.S vaccine recipients, 5 placebo recipients and 8 SARS-CoV-2 convalescent individuals. Trial participants were randomized into five groups of five, in which low-dose or high-dose Ad26.COV2.S was given once or twice, or placebo was given on both occasions. Blinding of investigators to trial group allocation was maintained during experiments and outcome assessment.

The treatment or condition label here, explained by the study, means: roughly 18 received Ad26.COV2.S at low or high dose, single or two shots; about five received placebo; per-sample allocation not given. Repertoires of vaccine and placebo recipients were sequenced from samples collected on day 63 after the first injection. In Cohort 1b, about two dozen adults aged 18-55 years were enrolled at a single site in Boston, USA, between 29 July and 7 August 2020. Ad26.COV2.S consisted of a replication-incompetent adenovirus type 26 vector by which a prefusion-stabilized SARS-CoV-2 spike protein from the original Wuhan strain was expressed. CDR1 and CDR2, looked up from the germline V gene, are SGDLS and YYNGEE. The CDR3 starts with the cysteine, ends with the phenylalanine, and has 12 residues. Only the CDR3 portion is preserved as DNA: 36 bases, with reading frame beginning at the first base. V is reduced by 4 bases and J by 9 bases, leaving a spacing of 8 bases between them.

The immunoSEQ Assay was the method used to sequence TCRbeta CDR3 regions. After extraction, genomic DNA underwent amplification by bias-controlled multiplex PCR, followed by high-throughput sequencing. The original methods were these. Collapsing and filtering of sequences were performed to quantify the absolute abundance of each unique TCRbeta CDR3 region. T cell fraction was estimated by normalizing TCRbeta template counts to usable DNA, with usable DNA measured through amplification of reference genes found in all nucleated cells. Repertoire TCRs were annotated as SARS-CoV-2-specific by exact matching of V gene, CDR3 amino acid sequence and J gene to a known reactive TCR set. The reference SARS-CoV-2 TCR set was derived from MIRA and filtered for enrichment in COVID-19-positive ImmuneCODE repertoires, a step that removed public or cross-reactive TCRs. Using the MIRA antigens, annotated TCRs were further analysed by specific ORF or by position within an ORF. Breadth was defined as the number of annotated unique rearrangements divided by the total number of unique productive rearrangements, and depth was defined as the summed frequency of the annotated unique rearrangements. Two-sided Wilcoxon rank-sum tests were applied when comparing TCR breadth between groups. Drawn from immuneACCESS, this table holds only the in-frame rearrangements with V and J called that TCRdb kept. Clones are partly lost; checked studies trace under half to an unresolved V gene and leave the rest unexplained. D and trimming come from the DNA, and the V and J calls and clone size come from that table. The sample profile shows about 480,000 clones; roughly 85% of them were found once. Together, the top ten hold 9.5% to 15% of the sample.

What the authors observed across the whole study: After vaccination, substantial breadth of spike-specific CD8+ and CD4+ T cell responses was reported. Spike-specific TCR breadth was higher in Ad26.COV2.S recipients than in placebo recipients (P = 0.0014). Vaccine and placebo recipients had comparable non-spike TCR breadth, which fits with the vaccine containing only spike. It was noted by the authors that total T cell responses may have been underestimated by the TCR breadth and depth analyses. Comparing responses between vaccine doses or regimens was not something the study was powered to do.

The clonotype was recovered from a person between 18 and 59 years old who received the Ad26.COV2.S COVID-19 vaccine or a placebo. In this chain, TRBV9 is recombined with TRBJ1-6; the D gene cannot be resolved reliably. Sequences were derived from peripheral blood, sampled in a trial of Ad26.COV2.S vaccine versus placebo. CDR3 reads: CASSLAGSPLHF. The nucleotide sequence reads as follows: TGTGCCAGCAGCCTCGCGGGTTCACCCCTCCACTTT.